This T cell receptor (beta chain) was found in a study of T cell repertoires in cytomegalovirus infection. Overall study context: Public TCR beta signatures provided an indication of both CMV infection and a matching HLA type.

Germline V lookup: CDR1 MDHEN, CDR2 SYDVKM. V was clipped by 8 bases and J by 4 bases; unmatched bases: 11. The CDR3 sequence is 16 residues long. TCRdb reprocessed the reads via MiXCR and lists one record per CDR3 protein. The sample records approximately 1,000,000 distinct CDR3 sequences, around 29% being singletons. General observations from the study: The response measured ex vivo was dominated by TCR beta clonotypes (HLA-C-restricted and CMV-specific).

Concerning this clonotype: Its antigen is currently unknown.

The J gene is TRBJ2-1, the V gene TRBV28; 10 bases align to TRBD1. The source is a human donor in good health (CMV status not recorded). Some clones in this sample may be carry-over from other donors' samples. This specimen consisted of cultured CD8+ T cells from PBMCs, obtained from culture after CMV antigen stimulation. The chain's CDR3 is CASAKTGTGAYNEQFF. CDR3 bases: TGTGCCAGCGCTAAAACGGGGACAGGGGCGTACAATGAGCAGTTCTTC.